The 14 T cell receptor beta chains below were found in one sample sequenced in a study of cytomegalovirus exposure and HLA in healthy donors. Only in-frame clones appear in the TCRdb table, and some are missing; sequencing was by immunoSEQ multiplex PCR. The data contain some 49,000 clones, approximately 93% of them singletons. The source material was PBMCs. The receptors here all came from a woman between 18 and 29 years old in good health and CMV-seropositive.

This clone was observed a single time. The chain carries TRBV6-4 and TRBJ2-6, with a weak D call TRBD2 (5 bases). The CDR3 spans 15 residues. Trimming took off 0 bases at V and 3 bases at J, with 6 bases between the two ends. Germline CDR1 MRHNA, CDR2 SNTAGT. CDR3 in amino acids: CASSDSGSGANVLTF. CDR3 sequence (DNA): TGTGCCAGCAGTGACTCAGGGAGTGGGGCCAACGTCCTGACTTTC.

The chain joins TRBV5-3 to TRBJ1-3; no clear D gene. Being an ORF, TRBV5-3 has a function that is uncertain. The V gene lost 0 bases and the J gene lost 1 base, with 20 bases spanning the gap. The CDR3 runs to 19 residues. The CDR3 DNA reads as TGTGCCAGAAGCTTGGTCCACCAGGAACCGCATCCATCTGGAAACACCATATATTTT. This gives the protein CARSLVHQEPHPSGNTIYF.

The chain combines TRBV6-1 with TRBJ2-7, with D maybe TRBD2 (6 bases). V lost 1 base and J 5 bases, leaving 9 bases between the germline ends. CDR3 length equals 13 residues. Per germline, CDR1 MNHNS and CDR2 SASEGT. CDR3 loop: CASSEVGGDEQYF. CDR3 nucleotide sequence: TGTGCCAGCAGTGAAGTCGGAGGGGACGAGCAGTACTTC.

CDR3 amino acids: CASSIERDRRTEAFF. The DNA of the CDR3 is TGTGCCAGTAGTATAGAGAGGGACAGGAGAACTGAAGCTTTCTTT. The rearrangement links TRBV19 to TRBJ1-1, with 8 bases lining up with TRBD1. Germline V gene sequence: CDR1 LNHDA, CDR2 SQIVND (reference sequence). The CDR3 contains 15 residues. The V gene end was trimmed by 0 bases and the J gene end by 5 bases; junction bases not matched to a gene: 5. Based on the CDR3 plus reference TRBV19 and TRBJ1-1, the full variable domain is DGGITQSPKYLFRKEGQNVTLSCEQNLNHDAMYWYRQDPGQGLRLIYYSQIVNDFQKGDIAEGYSVSREKKESFPLTVTSAQKNPTAFYLCASSIERDRRTEAFFGQGTRLTVV.

The CDR3 nucleotides read TGTGCCATCAGCCAGGGGGGAGAGCAGTACTTC. Its protein product is CAISQGGEQYF. The rearrangement uses TRBV10-3 and TRBJ2-7, with a tentative D call TRBD1 (7 bases). Germline CDR1 and CDR2: ENHRY and SYGVKD. V shed 6 bases and J shed 7 bases, with 10 bases lying between them. The CDR3 covers 11 residues.

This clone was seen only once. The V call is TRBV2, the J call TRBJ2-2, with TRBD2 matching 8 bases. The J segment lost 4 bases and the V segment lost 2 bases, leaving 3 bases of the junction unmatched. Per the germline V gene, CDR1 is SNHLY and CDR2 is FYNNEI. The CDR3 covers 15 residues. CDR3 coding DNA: TGTGCCAGCAGTGAACTAGCGGGCGCCACCGGGGAGCTGTTTTTT. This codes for CASSELAGATGELFF.

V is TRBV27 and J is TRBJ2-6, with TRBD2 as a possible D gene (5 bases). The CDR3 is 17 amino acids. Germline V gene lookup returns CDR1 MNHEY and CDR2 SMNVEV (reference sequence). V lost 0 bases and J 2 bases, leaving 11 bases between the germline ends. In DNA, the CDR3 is TGTGCCAGCAGTTTATCGCCCCACGGGGCTGGGGCCAACGTCCTGACTTTC. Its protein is CASSLSPHGAGANVLTF.

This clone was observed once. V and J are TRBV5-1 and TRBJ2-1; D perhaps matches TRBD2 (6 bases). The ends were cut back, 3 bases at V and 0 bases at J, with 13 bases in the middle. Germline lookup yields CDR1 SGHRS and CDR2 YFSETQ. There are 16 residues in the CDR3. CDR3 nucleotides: TGCGCCAGCAGCTACGGACTAACAAGCTCCTACAATGAGCAGTTCTTC. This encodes CASSYGLTSSYNEQFF. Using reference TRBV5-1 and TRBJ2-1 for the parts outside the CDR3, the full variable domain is KAGVTQTPRYLIKTRGQQVTLSCSPISGHRSVSWYQQTPGQGLQFLFEYFSETQRNKGNFPGRFSGRQFSNSRSEMNVSTLELGDSALYLCASSYGLTSSYNEQFFGPGTRLTVL.

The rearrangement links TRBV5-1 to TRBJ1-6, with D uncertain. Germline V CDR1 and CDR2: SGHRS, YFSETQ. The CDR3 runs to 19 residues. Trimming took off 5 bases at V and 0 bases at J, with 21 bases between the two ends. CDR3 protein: CASSHSRDGRYSYNSPLHF. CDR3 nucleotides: TGCGCCAGCAGTCATAGCCGGGATGGGCGATACTCCTATAATTCACCCCTCCACTTT.

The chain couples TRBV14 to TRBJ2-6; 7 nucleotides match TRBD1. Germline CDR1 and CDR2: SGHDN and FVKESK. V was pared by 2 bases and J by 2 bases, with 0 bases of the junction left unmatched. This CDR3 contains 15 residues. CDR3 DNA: TGTGCCAGCAGCCAAACAGGGGCTGGGGCCAACGTCCTGACTTTC. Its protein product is CASSQTGAGANVLTF.

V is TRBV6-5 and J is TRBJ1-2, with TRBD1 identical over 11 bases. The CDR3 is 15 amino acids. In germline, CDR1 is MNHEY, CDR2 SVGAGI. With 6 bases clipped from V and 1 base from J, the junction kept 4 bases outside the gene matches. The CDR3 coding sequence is TGTGCCAGCAGATACGGGACAGGGGGTAACTATGGCTACACCTTC. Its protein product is CASRYGTGGNYGYTF.

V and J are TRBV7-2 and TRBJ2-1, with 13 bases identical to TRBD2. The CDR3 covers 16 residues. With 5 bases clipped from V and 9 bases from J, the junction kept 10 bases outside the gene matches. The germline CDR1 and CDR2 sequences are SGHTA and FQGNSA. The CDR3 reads CASSPAGTSGVVEQFF. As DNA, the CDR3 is TGTGCCAGCAGCCCTGCCGGGACTAGCGGGGTCGTTGAGCAGTTCTTC. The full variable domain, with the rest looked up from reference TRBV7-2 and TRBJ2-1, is GAGVSQSPSNKVTEKGKDVELRCDPISGHTALYWYRQSLGQGLEFLIYFQGNSAPDKSGLPSDRFSAERTGGSVSTLTIQRTQQEDSAVYLCASSPAGTSGVVEQFFGPGTRLTVL.

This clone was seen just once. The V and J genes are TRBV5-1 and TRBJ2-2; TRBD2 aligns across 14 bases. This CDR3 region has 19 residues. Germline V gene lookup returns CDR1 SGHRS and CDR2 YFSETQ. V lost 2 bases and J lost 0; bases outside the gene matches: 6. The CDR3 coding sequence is TGCGCCAGCAGCTTCAGAGGACTAGCGGGAGGCGCGAACACCGGGGAGCTGTTTTTT. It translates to CASSFRGLAGGANTGELFF.

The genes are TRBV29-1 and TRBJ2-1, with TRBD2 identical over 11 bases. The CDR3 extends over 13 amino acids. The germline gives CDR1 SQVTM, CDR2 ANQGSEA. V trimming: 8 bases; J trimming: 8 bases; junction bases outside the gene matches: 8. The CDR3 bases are TGCAGCACCTTAGCGGGAGGGCAAGATGAGCAGTTCTTC. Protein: CSTLAGGQDEQFF.